The T cell receptor (beta chain) under discussion was sequenced for a study of cytomegalovirus exposure and HLA in healthy donors. Use of 60 Vbeta and 13 Jbeta primers characterized the PCR. TCRdb keeps only in-frame clones here, not all; method: immunoSEQ multiplex PCR. The table lists under 200,000 clones, roughly 85% of them singletons. This CDR3 is built from 14 residues. V was shortened by 3 bases and J by 0 bases, with 8 bases between the two germline ends. Per germline, CDR1 LNHDA and CDR2 SQIVND (reference sequence). In its sample, this clone was seen once. This chain connects TRBV19 to TRBJ1-2; D uncertain. Sequencing used PBMCs. This receptor was identified in a man over 45 in good health and CMV-seropositive. CDR3 sequence (DNA): TGTGCCAGTAGTATGGCGGCTACTAACTATGGCTACACCTTC. Translating gives CASSMAATNYGYTF.